Each of the 5 T cell receptor beta chains below was sequenced from the same sample in a study of metastatic and nonmetastatic thyroid tumors. All patients were treatment-naive before thyroid surgery. TCRdb re-clonotyped the PCR reads via MiXCR. In the table there are about 11,000 clones, about 37% of which are singletons. The sample was tumor tissue. These receptors all come from a female donor with papillary thyroid cancer or a benign thyroid nodule (not recorded which). Some clones in this sample may be carry-over from other donors' samples.

This clone was seen only a few times. V is TRBV25-1 and J is TRBJ2-5, with D possibly being TRBD1 (5 bases). Germline CDR1 reads MGHDK; CDR2 reads SYGVNS. Trimming shortened V by 6 bases and J by 5 bases, and 16 bases separated the two germline ends. CDR3 length: 14 amino acids. CDR3 sequence reads: CASRDDRVRETQYF. The CDR3 DNA is TGTGCCAGCAGAGACGACAGAGTACGTGAGACCCAGTACTTC.

The chain uses TRBV6-1 and TRBJ2-1, with TRBD1 matching over 7 bases. Germline values: CDR1 MNHNS, CDR2 SASEGT. CDR3 length equals 13 residues. With V trimmed by 7 bases and J by 5 bases, 5 bases remained unmatched. DNA of the CDR3: TGTGCCAGCATGGGACAGACCGACAATGAGCAGTTCTTC. Translating gives CASMGQTDNEQFF.

This clone was counted many times. The chain combines TRBV4-1 with TRBJ2-4; a weak D match, TRBD2 (6 bases). V was pared by 4 bases and J by 0 bases, with 25 bases between. The CDR3 totals 20 residues. Germline lookup yields CDR1 MGHRA and CDR2 YSYEKL. DNA for the CDR3: TGCGCCAGCAGCCCGGAGGACTTGCCCGGGGGTATACTAGCCAAAAACATTCAGTACTTC. This encodes CASSPEDLPGGILAKNIQYF.

This clone came up a few times. The CDR3 DNA is TGTGCCACCAGTCGTGGGACAGCCTATGGCTACACCTTC. Its protein product is CATSRGTAYGYTF. The chain employs TRBV24-1 and TRBJ1-2, with TRBD1 identical over 7 bases. The CDR3 is made up of 13 amino acids. Trimming cost V 6 bases and J 4 bases; bases outside gene matches: 4. From germline, CDR1 is KGHDR and CDR2 SFDVKD.

As regards this clone: Other DNA sequences in the same sample also yield this CDR3. The rearrangement joins TRBV11-2 to TRBJ2-7; 9 bases map to TRBD1. The ends lost 4 bases at V and 2 bases at J; junction bases unmatched: 3. The germline CDR1 and CDR2 sequences are SGHAT and FQNNGV. The CDR3 totals 14 residues. The CDR3: CASSSGTGTYEQYF. The CDR3 coding sequence is TGTGCCAGCAGCTCCGGGACAGGGACCTACGAGCAGTACTTC.